The sample holds one count of the clone carrying this TCR beta chain. This specimen belongs to a study of blood T cell repertoires in COVID-19. Across the whole study: Researchers got acute and convalescent COVID-19 samples from the United States, Italy and Spain. From T cells, B-cell-depleted T cells, or PBMCs came the material, which was cDNA or gDNA.

Clones were sequenced by immunoSEQ multiplex PCR, and TCRdb holds only the in-frame ones, with some missing. The sample yields over 200,000 clones, roughly 90% seen once. Germline values: CDR1 SGHNT, CDR2 YENEEA. V trimming: 4 bases; J trimming: 5 bases; junction bases outside the gene matches: 10. This CDR3 region has 17 residues. The V gene is TRBV11-3, the J gene TRBJ2-1; TRBD2 agrees at 11 bases. Sequenced material: peripheral blood. The clonotype was recovered from a man aged 55 to 70 who had recovered from COVID-19. DNA of the CDR3: TGTGCCAGCAGCTCCAATAGACTAGCGGGGCAGCACAATGAGCAGTTCTTC. Its protein product is CASSSNRLAGQHNEQFF. The full variable domain, completed using reference TRBV11-3 and TRBJ2-1, is EAGVVQSPRYKIIEKKQPVAFWCNPISGHNTLYWYLQNLGQGPELLIRYENEEAVDDSQLPKDRFSAERLKGVDSTLKIQPAELGDSAVYLCASSSNRLAGQHNEQFFGPGTRLTVL.